The 29 T cell receptor beta chains below come from one sample, sequenced in a study of blood T cell repertoires in COVID-19. Sequenced by immunoSEQ multiplex PCR; TCRdb stores in-frame clones only, minus some. This sample has some 190,000 clones, with more than 70% found just once. The sequenced sample consisted of peripheral blood. The source of these receptors is a woman in her sixties with acute or convalescent COVID-19.

This clone has just a few counts. This chain links TRBV6-5 with TRBJ2-3, with D perhaps matching TRBD2 (6 bases). The CDR3 consists of 14 residues. Trimming pared 7 bases from V and 1 base from J, leaving 12 bases between. Looked up from germline, CDR1 is MNHEY and CDR2 is SVGAGI. The CDR3 DNA follows: TGTGCCAGCAAGGAGGGCGGAGGCACAGATACGCAGTATTTT. Translation: CASKEGGGTDTQYF.

The rearrangement uses TRBV6-1 and TRBJ1-6; no clear D gene. This CDR3 comprises 16 residues. The V end lost 2 bases, the J end lost 6 bases, and 14 bases lay between the germline ends. CDR1 and CDR2 from the germline V gene are MNHNS and SASEGT. DNA of the CDR3: TGTGCCAGCAGTGAATCTCCCGTTACTGGTAATTCACCCCTCCACTTT. Protein: CASSESPVTGNSPLHF.

The chain employs TRBV6-2 or TRBV6-3 and TRBJ1-5; the match to TRBD1 covers 7 bases. The V and J ends lost 2 bases and 0 bases, in that order; junction bases with no gene match: 10. Germline CDR1 and CDR2: MNHEY and SVGEGT. The CDR3 runs 18 residues. The CDR3 protein is CASSYVAGGSYSNQPQHF. The CDR3 bases are TGTGCCAGCAGTTACGTGGCAGGGGGATCATATAGCAATCAGCCCCAGCATTTT.

The chain carries TRBV9 and TRBJ2-1; 12 nucleotides line up with TRBD2. This CDR3 has 18 amino acids. The V gene end was trimmed by 3 bases and the J gene end by 4 bases; junction bases not matched to a gene: 11. Germline CDR1 SGDLS, CDR2 YYNGEE. For the CDR3, the DNA is TGTGCCAGCAGCGGACGAGCGAGAGGACTAGCGGGATACAATGAGCAGTTCTTC. Translating gives CASSGRARGLAGYNEQFF.

V usage is TRBV11-3 and J usage is TRBJ1-1; D perhaps matches TRBD1 (5 bases). Germline loops: CDR1 SGHNT, CDR2 YENEEA. Trimming took off 3 bases at V and 11 bases at J, with 22 bases between the two ends. The CDR3 is made up of 15 amino acids. DNA for the CDR3: TGTGCCAGCAGCTTCCTCGGGGGGGACCCCTTAGGGGCTTTCTTT. Translating it yields CASSFLGGDPLGAFF.

This rearrangement joins TRBV7-3 to TRBJ2-2, with D hard to call. The CDR3 length is 15 residues. In germline, CDR1 is SGHTA, CDR2 FQGTGA. Deletions cut 2 bases from V and 4 bases from J, with 11 bases between. DNA of the CDR3: TGTGCCAGCAGCTTAGGCCAGGTCGGCACCGGGGAGCTGTTTTTT. As protein: CASSLGQVGTGELFF.

The chain carries TRBV24-1 and TRBJ2-1, with D perhaps matching TRBD2 (7 bases). Germline V gene data show CDR1 as KGHDR and CDR2 as SFDVKD. The CDR3 is 14 residues long. The germline V and J ends were trimmed by 0 bases and 7 bases, with 9 bases remaining between them. CDR3 DNA sequence: TGTGCCACCAGTGATTTGAGGGGGGGGAATGAGCAGTTCTTC. Translated: CATSDLRGGNEQFF.

The chain employs TRBV2 and TRBJ2-2; 7 bases are shared with TRBD1. V lost 7 bases to trimming and J lost 4 bases; unmatched junction nucleotides: 15. The CDR3 has 17 residues. CDR1 SNHLY and CDR2 FYNNEI come from the germline V gene. CDR3: CASTPDGQALFTGELFF. The CDR3 nucleotides read TGTGCCAGCACCCCTGACGGACAGGCCTTATTCACCGGGGAGCTGTTTTTT.

This clone was recorded once. The rearrangement links TRBV6-5 to TRBJ2-7, with D maybe TRBD2 (5 bases). CDR3 size: 14 residues. Germline loops: CDR1 MNHEY, CDR2 SVGAGI. The germline V and J ends were trimmed by 5 bases and 7 bases, with 18 bases remaining between them. The CDR3 region is CASSPRAGDGEQYF. DNA for the CDR3: TGTGCCAGCAGTCCGCGGGCAGGCGATGGGGAGCAGTACTTC.

The rearrangement uses TRBV7-3 and TRBJ1-1; a possible D gene is TRBD1 (5 bases). The CDR3 is 12 amino acids. Germline CDR1 is SGHTA and CDR2 is FQGTGA. V was clipped by 5 bases and J by 5 bases, with 9 bases between them. The CDR3 loop reads CASSREGTEAFF. The CDR3 DNA reads TGTGCCAGCAGCCGGGAGGGGACTGAAGCTTTCTTT.

The chain combines TRBV5-5 with TRBJ2-7; 8 nucleotides line up with TRBD1. Germline V gene sequence: CDR1 SGHKS, CDR2 YYEKEE (reference sequence). CDR3 length: 14 amino acids. J was trimmed by 3 bases and V by 3 bases; bases with no gene match: 5. The CDR3 sequence is CASSSQGASYEQYV. The CDR3 region has the DNA TGTGCCAGCAGCTCGCAGGGGGCTAGCTACGAGCAGTACGTC.

This chain links TRBV5-1 with TRBJ2-3, with TRBD2 matching 16 bases. Germline-derived CDR1 and CDR2 are SGHRS and YFSETQ. Trimming at V came to 4 bases and at J to 5 bases, leaving 4 bases not matched to a gene. This CDR3 has 16 amino acids. The CDR3 DNA reads TGCGCCAGCAGCGGCGGGACTAGCGGGAGGGTAGATACGCAGTATTTT. It yields the protein CASSGGTSGRVDTQYF.

This clone turned up a few times. The V and J genes are TRBV29-1 and TRBJ1-2; no clear D gene. The ends were cut back, 5 bases at V and 4 bases at J, with 5 bases in the middle. The CDR3 is made up of 10 amino acids. Per germline, CDR1 SQVTM and CDR2 ANQGSEA. CDR3 sequence (DNA): TGCAGCGTTCAGTCCTATGGCTACACCTTC. Protein: CSVQSYGYTF.

The rearrangement links TRBV12-3 or TRBV12-4 to TRBJ1-4, with D perhaps matching TRBD1 (6 bases). Trimming shortened V by 7 bases and J by 8 bases, and 14 bases separated the two germline ends. CDR3 size: 13 residues. CDR3 DNA sequence: TGTGCCAGCAACAGGGACCTCTTCGAAAAACTGTTTTTT. It yields the protein CASNRDLFEKLFF.

This clone was detected once. V gene TRBV27 combines with J gene TRBJ1-1; D may be TRBD1 (5 bases). This CDR3 has 17 amino acids. V gave up 6 bases and J gave up 2 bases, with 22 bases separating them. Germline loops: CDR1 MNHEY, CDR2 SMNVEV (reference sequence). The CDR3 nucleotides are TGTGCCAGCAGCCCCGGGGGGGTCAGTGTTGTTAACACTGAAGCTTTCTTT. It is translated as CASSPGGVSVVNTEAFF.

This clone was seen only once. V is TRBV28 and J is TRBJ1-3; 7 positions agree with TRBD1. Trimming at V came to 2 bases and at J to 0 bases, leaving 4 bases not matched to a gene. This CDR3 region has 16 residues. The germline CDR1 and CDR2 sequences are MDHEN and SYDVKM. CDR3 protein: CASSLRQGRSGNTIYF. The CDR3 region has the DNA TGTGCCAGCAGTTTACGACAGGGCCGCTCTGGAAACACCATATATTTT.

This sequence joins TRBV5-6 and TRBJ2-5, with 8 bases identical to TRBD2. The V gene's germline CDR1 is SGHDT and CDR2 YYEEEE. CDR3 length: 14 amino acids. Unmatched junction bases numbered 7, after V lost 4 bases and J lost 5 bases. In DNA form, the CDR3 reads TGTGCCAGCAGCCCGGGCGGGGGGATGGAGACCCAGTACTTC. This gives the protein CASSPGGGMETQYF.

The chain recombines TRBV2 with TRBJ1-6, with D uncertain. Germline-derived CDR1 and CDR2 are SNHLY and FYNNEI. The V gene lost 4 bases and the J gene lost 7 bases, with 11 bases spanning the gap. The CDR3 is made up of 14 amino acids. Here the CDR3 reads CASSAGLSNSPLHF. In DNA, the CDR3 is TGTGCCAGCAGTGCTGGGCTAAGCAATTCACCCCTCCACTTT.

This chain uses TRBV9 with TRBJ2-1; possible D gene TRBD2, 6 bases. The germline gives CDR1 SGDLS, CDR2 YYNGEE. CDR3 size: 16 residues. V lost 3 bases and J 4 bases, leaving 17 bases between the germline ends. The CDR3: CASSGGLPLNYNEQFF. The CDR3 DNA reads TGTGCCAGCAGCGGGGGACTCCCGCTCAATTACAATGAGCAGTTCTTC.

The chain combines TRBV4-1 with TRBJ2-3; 7 bases match TRBD2. The J segment lost 6 bases and the V segment lost 0 bases, leaving 3 bases of the junction unmatched. The CDR3 extends over 14 amino acids. Germline lookup yields CDR1 MGHRA and CDR2 YSYEKL. The CDR3 bases are TGCGCCAGCAGCCAAGACTCCGGGAGGGATACGCAGTATTTT. This codes for CASSQDSGRDTQYF.

This sequence joins TRBV7-2 and TRBJ2-1; possibly TRBD2 for D (5 bases). CDR3 length equals 15 residues. Trimming removed 4 bases from V and 6 bases from J, with 16 bases in between. Germline V lookup: CDR1 SGHTA, CDR2 FQGNSA. The CDR3 coding sequence is TGTGCCAGCAGCTCCTTCGAGCGGAGCCTCAATGAGCAGTTCTTC. Translating it yields CASSSFERSLNEQFF.

This sequence joins TRBV6-5 and TRBJ2-7; possible D gene TRBD1, 6 bases. Germline-derived CDR1 and CDR2 are MNHEY and SVGAGI. The CDR3 is 15 amino acids. Trimming shortened V by 6 bases and J by 1 base, and 16 bases separated the two germline ends. CDR3 nucleotides: TGTGCCAGCAGGAAACAGGGACAATATTCCTACGAGCAGTACTTC. It yields the protein CASRKQGQYSYEQYF.

The chain is built from TRBV14 and TRBJ2-1; 9 bases agree with TRBD2. The CDR3 runs to 15 residues. V was clipped by 1 base and J by 5 bases; unmatched bases: 3. Germline CDR1 and CDR2: SGHDN and FVKESK. The CDR3 reads CASSQALAGNNEQFF. The CDR3, as DNA: TGTGCCAGCAGCCAAGCCCTAGCGGGAAACAATGAGCAGTTCTTC.

The chain is built from TRBV28 and TRBJ2-1, with 10 bases aligning to TRBD1. In germline, CDR1 is MDHEN, CDR2 SYDVKM. Germline trimming cut 6 bases from V and 8 bases from J; bases unmatched to any gene: 10. The length of the CDR3 is 15 residues. In DNA, the CDR3 is TGTGCCAGCAGACCTCTAGGGACAGGGGCTTATGAGCAGTTCTTC. This gives the protein CASRPLGTGAYEQFF.

The gene calls are TRBV27 and TRBJ2-2, with D possibly TRBD1 on 5 matching bases. This CDR3 is built from 19 residues. V was cut by 2 bases and J by 3 bases, with 22 bases left in between. The germline V gene encodes CDR1 MNHEY and CDR2 SMNVEV (reference sequence). The CDR3 here is CASSLRGQNLYRDTGELFF. The CDR3 region has the DNA TGTGCCAGCAGTTTACGAGGACAAAACCTCTACCGGGACACCGGGGAGCTGTTTTTT.

J is TRBJ2-7 and V is TRBV7-9; TRBD1 agrees at 7 bases. V was pared by 5 bases and J by 0 bases, with 4 bases of the junction left unmatched. CDR1 and CDR2 from the germline V gene are SEHNR and FQNEAQ (reference sequence). This CDR3 has 14 residues. The CDR3 spells CASSTTGVSYEQYF. The CDR3 nucleotides read TGTGCCAGCAGCACCACAGGGGTCTCCTACGAGCAGTACTTC.

The chain has TRBV9 and TRBJ2-5; D uncertain. Germline values: CDR1 SGDLS, CDR2 YYNGEE. The V end was cut by 0 bases, the J end by 2 bases, with 14 bases between. The CDR3 totals 16 residues. The CDR3 loop is CASSVGAAGNQETQYF. For the CDR3, the DNA is TGTGCCAGCAGCGTAGGGGCCGCAGGTAATCAAGAGACCCAGTACTTC.

The V call is TRBV2, the J call TRBJ1-6; D remains unclear. V lost 0 bases, J lost 7 bases, and 13 bases lay in between. In germline, CDR1 is SNHLY, CDR2 FYNNEI. This CDR3 is 16 amino acids long. The CDR3 nucleotides are TGTGCCAGCAGTGAAGCGCCTAAAATCCCCAATTCACCCCTCCACTTT. Its translation: CASSEAPKIPNSPLHF. Using reference TRBV2 and TRBJ1-6 for the parts outside the CDR3, the full variable domain is EPEVTQTPSHQVTQMGQEVILRCVPISNHLYFYWYRQILGQKVEFLVSFYNNEISEKSEIFDDQFSVERPDGSNFTLKIRSTKLEDSAMYFCASSEAPKIPNSPLHFGNGTRLTVT.

The chain joins TRBV30 to TRBJ1-3; tentatively, D is TRBD1 (5 bases). The germline CDR1 and CDR2 sequences are GTSNPN and SVGIG (reference sequence). This CDR3 region has 18 residues. The germline V and J ends were trimmed by 0 bases and 0 bases, with 18 bases remaining between them. The CDR3 DNA reads TGTGCCTGGAGTGTACCAGGGTCCCGATCCCACTCTGGAAACACCATATATTTT. It is translated as CAWSVPGSRSHSGNTIYF.